These 12 T cell receptor beta chains were sequenced from one sample in a study of T-cell memory formation after mild COVID-19. One entry per CDR3 protein, called by TCRdb with MiXCR from the 5' RACE reads. The repertoire consists of under 250,000 distinct CDR3 sequences, with 15% occurring once and the leading ten covering approximately 2.1%. Material: PBMCs or a T cell subset sorted from them (not recorded which). These receptor sequences come from an adult woman who had mild COVID-19 (a few samples of this study predate the infection). Cell type and time point are not known.

This clonotype was seen only a few times. The chain uses TRBV24-1 and TRBJ2-1; TRBD2 agrees at 9 bases. Germline lookup yields CDR1 KGHDR and CDR2 SFDVKD. Unmatched junction bases numbered 10, after V lost 3 bases and J lost 8 bases. The CDR3 runs to 16 residues. CDR3 nucleotides: TGTGCCACCAGTGATGGGGTAGCGGGAGCGCTGTATGAGCAGTTCTTC. Its translation: CATSDGVAGALYEQFF.

This clonotype was seen more than once but under ten times. V and J are TRBV5-1 and TRBJ2-2; 7 positions agree with TRBD1. Germline V gene data show CDR1 as SGHRS and CDR2 as YFSETQ. CDR3 length: 14 residues. V shed 4 bases and J 4 bases; nucleotides not matched to a gene: 4. The CDR3 DNA is TGCGCCAGCAGCCCTGGGACAGTCACCGGGGAGCTGTTTTTT. This sequence encodes CASSPGTVTGELFF.

The chain links TRBV20-1 to TRBJ2-1; 10 bases line up with TRBD2. Germline V gives CDR1 DFQATT, CDR2 SNEGSKA (reference sequence). V lost 6 bases and J lost 7; bases outside the gene matches: 12. This CDR3 has 15 residues. The CDR3 loop reads CSAPNKAGGPNEQFF. The CDR3 DNA is TGCAGTGCGCCGAATAAAGCGGGGGGGCCGAATGAGCAGTTCTTC.

This clonotype was seen many times. The chain joins TRBV29-1 to TRBJ1-5, with unresolved D. The V gene lost 5 bases and the J gene lost 5 bases, with 13 bases spanning the gap. The CDR3 consists of 13 residues. Germline CDR1 and CDR2: SQVTM and ANQGSEA. The CDR3 loop reads CSVRAGNDQPQHF. CDR3 sequence (DNA): TGCAGCGTTCGTGCAGGCAACGATCAGCCCCAGCATTTT.

V is TRBV7-2 and J is TRBJ2-5; possibly TRBD1 or TRBD2 for D (5 bases each). CDR3 size: 13 residues. Per germline, CDR1 SGHTA and CDR2 FQGNSA. Between the trimmed V and J ends, which lost 5 bases and 6 bases, there was a span of 13 bases. The DNA for the CDR3 is TGTGCCAGCAGCGACGACACGGGACAGACCCAGTACTTC. Encoded protein: CASSDDTGQTQYF.

V and J are TRBV4-3 and TRBJ2-1; no reliable D call. The germline V gene encodes CDR1 LGHNA and CDR2 YSLEER. The CDR3 consists of 16 residues. The germline V and J ends were trimmed by 1 base and 0 bases, with 10 bases remaining between them. The CDR3 bases are TGCGCCAGCAGCCAAGTGAGGCCCAGCTCCTACAATGAGCAGTTCTTC. Translating it yields CASSQVRPSSYNEQFF.

This clonotype was found a few times. The chain carries TRBV10-3 and TRBJ2-2; TRBD2 agrees at 7 bases. Trimming at V came to 4 bases and at J to 5 bases, leaving 7 bases not matched to a gene. Germline lookup yields CDR1 ENHRY and CDR2 SYGVKD. The CDR3 consists of 15 residues. The CDR3 spells CAISGEAGSTGELFF. CDR3 sequence (DNA): TGTGCCATCAGTGGGGAAGCGGGGTCAACCGGGGAGCTGTTTTTT.

CDR3 nucleotide sequence: TGCGCCAGCAGCTTCGCGGGGACGACCTACGAGCAGTACTTC. Translation: CASSFAGTTYEQYF. This chain uses TRBV5-1 with TRBJ2-7, with D possibly TRBD2 on 6 matching bases. V lost 2 bases, J lost 2 bases, and 11 bases lay in between. In germline, CDR1 is SGHRS, CDR2 YFSETQ. CDR3 size: 14 residues.

This chain uses TRBV11-3 with TRBJ2-2, with 7 positions matching TRBD1. The V segment lost 5 bases and the J segment 1 base; nucleotides outside the gene matches: 4. CDR3 size: 15 residues. CDR1 and CDR2 from the germline V gene are SGHNT and YENEEA. The CDR3 nucleotides read TGTGCCAGCAGCGACTCAGGGGGGAACACCGGGGAGCTGTTTTTT. Residues: CASSDSGGNTGELFF.

In this sample, this clonotype turned up a few times. The V gene is TRBV30, the J gene TRBJ1-2; D uncertain. The CDR3 length is 14 residues. Germline V lookup: CDR1 GTSNPN, CDR2 SVGIG (reference sequence). V lost 4 bases, J lost 4 bases, and 16 bases lay in between. In DNA, the CDR3 is TGTGCCTGGACCCCTCCGGGGAGGTTCTATGGCTACACCTTC. This codes for CAWTPPGRFYGYTF.

The chain uses TRBV19 and TRBJ1-1, with 8 bases aligning to TRBD1. With V trimmed by 6 bases and J by 4 bases, 7 bases remained unmatched. Germline assignment: CDR1 LNHDA and CDR2 SQIVND (reference sequence). The CDR3 covers 14 residues. CDR3 sequence: CASRQGARGTEAFF. DNA of the CDR3: TGTGCCAGTAGGCAGGGGGCGCGGGGCACTGAAGCTTTCTTT.

Only a few counts were recorded for this clonotype. CDR3 nucleotide sequence: TGTGCCACCAGCAGAGAACCCGGGGGGAGGAGGTACAATGAGCAGTTCTTC. It encodes CATSREPGGRRYNEQFF. This chain links TRBV15 with TRBJ2-1; 7 bases are shared with TRBD2. The CDR3 is 17 amino acids. V shed 0 bases and J 4 bases; nucleotides not matched to a gene: 9. Germline V CDR1 and CDR2: LNHNV, YYDKDF (reference sequence).